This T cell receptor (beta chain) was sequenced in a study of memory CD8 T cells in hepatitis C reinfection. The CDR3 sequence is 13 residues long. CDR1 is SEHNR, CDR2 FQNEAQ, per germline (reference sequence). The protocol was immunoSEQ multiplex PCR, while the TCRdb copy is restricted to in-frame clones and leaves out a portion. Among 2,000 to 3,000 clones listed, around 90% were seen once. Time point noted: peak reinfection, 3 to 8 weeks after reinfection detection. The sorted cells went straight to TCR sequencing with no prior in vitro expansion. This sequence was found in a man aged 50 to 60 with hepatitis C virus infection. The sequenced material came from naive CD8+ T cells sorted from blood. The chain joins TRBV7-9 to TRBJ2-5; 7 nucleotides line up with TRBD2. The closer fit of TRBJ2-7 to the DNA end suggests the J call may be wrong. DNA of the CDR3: TGTGCCAGCAGCCCCACTAGCGCCGACGAGCAGTACTTC. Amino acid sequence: CASSPTSADEQYF.